The 10 T cell receptor beta chains below were found in one sample sequenced in a study of blood T cell repertoires in COVID-19. Using immunoSEQ multiplex PCR, the repertoire was profiled, and TCRdb retains in-frame clones only, with some absent. The data contain about 360,000 clones, roughly 90% of them singletons. Sequencing was carried out using peripheral blood. Receptors were obtained from a woman aged 55-75 years with COVID-19, enrolled during active disease.

The rearrangement links TRBV30 to TRBJ2-2, with TRBD2 identical over 10 bases. The CDR3 runs to 15 residues. Germline trimming cut 2 bases from V and 10 bases from J; bases unmatched to any gene: 10. Germline loops: CDR1 GTSNPN, CDR2 SVGIG (reference sequence). CDR3 protein: CAWSSQAGGRLELFF. The CDR3 DNA reads as TGTGCCTGGAGTTCACAAGCGGGGGGGCGCTTGGAGCTGTTTTTT.

In its sample, this clone was seen a few times. The chain combines TRBV4-2 with TRBJ1-2, with TRBD1 identical over 10 bases. The V gene's germline CDR1 is LGHNA and CDR2 YNFKEQ. This CDR3 comprises 14 residues. With 1 base clipped from V and 8 bases from J, the junction kept 4 bases outside the gene matches. The CDR3 is CASSQGGTGAGYTF. The CDR3 nucleotides read TGTGCCAGCAGCCAAGGCGGGACAGGGGCAGGCTACACCTTC.

The chain recombines TRBV19 with TRBJ1-5; TRBD1 matches at 7 bases. The germline V gene has CDR1 LNHDA and CDR2 SQIVND (reference sequence). CDR3 length: 15 residues. V dropped 4 bases and J dropped 4; count of bases not matched to a gene: 7. The CDR3 region has the DNA TGTGCCAGTAGTAATTGGAGGACAGGAAATCAGCCCCAGCATTTT. It specifies CASSNWRTGNQPQHF. The full variable domain, in which reference TRBV19 and TRBJ1-5 provide the parts outside the CDR3, is DGGITQSPKYLFRKEGQNVTLSCEQNLNHDAMYWYRQDPGQGLRLIYYSQIVNDFQKGDIAEGYSVSREKKESFPLTVTSAQKNPTAFYLCASSNWRTGNQPQHFGDGTRLSIL.

V gene TRBV6-6 combines with J gene TRBJ2-2; D is perhaps TRBD1 (7 bases). V was pared by 6 bases and J by 5 bases, with 19 bases between. The CDR3 totals 16 residues. In germline, CDR1 is MNHNY, CDR2 SVGAGI (reference sequence). The CDR3 spells CASSRSSGGSTGELFF. CDR3 DNA: TGTGCCAGCAGCCGATCCTCAGGGGGGAGTACCGGGGAGCTGTTTTTT.

The V call is TRBV4-1, the J call TRBJ1-3; D is uncertain. CDR3 length: 15 amino acids. V was cut by 4 bases and J by 0 bases, with 10 bases left in between. Germline V gene data show CDR1 as MGHRA and CDR2 as YSYEKL. CDR3 bases: TGCGCCAGCAGCCTTATGGCCACCTCTGGAAACACCATATATTTT. Translation: CASSLMATSGNTIYF.

The chain uses TRBV27 and TRBJ2-7; 8 bases map to TRBD1. Germline assignment: CDR1 MNHEY and CDR2 SMNVEV (reference sequence). The CDR3 sequence is 15 residues long. V gave up 5 bases and J gave up 2 bases; unmatched junction bases: 8. CDR3 sequence (DNA): TGTGCCAGCAGTCCCGGACAGGGCAGGACCTACGAGCAGTACTTC. Translation: CASSPGQGRTYEQYF.

The chain joins TRBV19 to TRBJ2-3; D may be TRBD2 (6 bases). Germline CDR1 LNHDA, CDR2 SQIVND (reference sequence). This CDR3 spans 16 amino acids. Trimming took off 7 bases at V and 6 bases at J, with 23 bases between the two ends. The CDR3 protein is CASTSAGTSLGDTQYF. For the CDR3, the DNA is TGTGCCAGTACCTCCGCCGGGACTTCCCTTGGGGATACGCAGTATTTT.

The chain carries TRBV28 and TRBJ1-2; no definite D call. The CDR3 contains 11 residues. Looked up from germline, CDR1 is MDHEN and CDR2 is SYDVKM. The V and J ends lost 1 base and 6 bases respectively, with 3 bases between them. As DNA, the CDR3 is TGTGCCAGCAGTTTATTCGATGGCTACACCTTC. The encoded protein is CASSLFDGYTF.

The rearrangement uses TRBV12-3 or TRBV12-4 and TRBJ1-1; 12 bases fit TRBD1. J lost 11 bases, V lost 7 bases, and 5 bases had no gene match. The length of the CDR3 is 12 residues. CDR3 residues: CASTQGQGAAFF. The CDR3 DNA sequence: TGTGCCAGCACTCAGGGACAGGGGGCCGCTTTCTTT.

This clone is a singleton in its sample. This chain connects TRBV25-1 to TRBJ2-7; TRBD1 is a possible D gene (6 bases). Trimming left V 4 bases short and J 9 bases short, with 16 bases between. Germline values: CDR1 MGHDK, CDR2 SYGVNS. The CDR3 sequence is 13 residues long. CDR3 sequence reads: CASSGGPTRGQYF. For the CDR3, the DNA is TGTGCCAGCAGTGGGGGGCCGACTCGTGGGCAGTACTTC.